These 28 T cell receptor beta chains were all obtained from the same sample, sequenced in a study of OX40 agonist ivuxolimab in advanced cancers. Produced via immunoSEQ multiplex PCR; TCRdb's table is partial and in-frame only. The sample gives more than 60,000 clones, over 80% of which show up once; around 30% is in the top ten. The input for sequencing was CD4+ or CD8+ T cells sorted from blood, taken in a trial of the OX40 agonist ivuxolimab. These receptors came from an adult with an advanced solid tumor such as melanoma, head and neck, liver or kidney cancer.

CDR3 nucleotide sequence: TGTGCCAGCAGTAAAACAGGGGCGACTTACTACGAGCAGTACTTC. Protein product: CASSKTGATYYEQYF. The chain recombines TRBV6-5 with TRBJ2-5; TRBD1 matches 7 bases. The J call is in doubt because the DNA end fits TRBJ2-7 better. The CDR3 is made up of 15 amino acids. Germline CDR1 reads MNHEY; CDR2 reads SVGAGI.

The V and J genes are TRBV5-8 and TRBJ1-2, with D possibly matching TRBD1 (6 bases). The CDR3 extends over 14 amino acids. Germline V gene data show CDR1 as SGHTS and CDR2 as YDEGEE. V lost 0 bases and J 8 bases, leaving 14 bases between the germline ends. The CDR3 protein is CASSLGTVTRGYTF. The DNA for the CDR3 is TGTGCCAGCAGCTTGGGGACAGTGACAAGGGGCTACACCTTC.

A single count supports this clone. The V and J genes are TRBV6-5 and TRBJ1-2, with D perhaps TRBD1 (6 bases). The CDR3 runs to 14 residues. Germline CDR1 is MNHEY and CDR2 is SVGAGI. V shed 6 bases and J shed 5 bases, with 16 bases lying between them. In DNA form, the CDR3 reads TGTGCCAGCAGCTTGACAGGCGCCACTTATGGCTACACCTTC. As protein: CASSLTGATYGYTF.

The V gene is TRBV7-6, the J gene TRBJ1-6; 9 bases line up with TRBD1. The CDR3 loop spans 16 amino acids. V dropped 0 bases and J dropped 9; count of bases not matched to a gene: 6. Per germline, CDR1 SGHVS and CDR2 FNYEAQ. This CDR3 reads CASSLARGQGVSPLHF. CDR3 bases: TGTGCCAGCAGCTTAGCGAGGGGACAGGGTGTTTCACCCCTCCACTTT.

V usage is TRBV4-1 and J usage is TRBJ1-4; D ambiguous. Trimming removed 5 bases at V and 11 bases at J, with 15 bases between. CDR1 MGHRA and CDR2 YSYEKL come from the germline V gene. This CDR3 is 13 amino acids long. The CDR3 region is CASSFRTSLKLFF. CDR3 coding DNA: TGCGCCAGCAGCTTCCGGACCTCTTTGAAACTGTTTTTT.

The V gene is TRBV30, the J gene TRBJ1-5; D is ambiguous. CDR3 length equals 12 residues. The germline V gene encodes CDR1 GTSNPN and CDR2 SVGIG (reference sequence). Trimming removed 1 base at V and 9 bases at J, with 10 bases between. The CDR3 region is CAWSAETGPQHF. The CDR3 region has the DNA TGTGCCTGGAGTGCCGAGACTGGGCCCCAGCATTTT.

The genes are TRBV4-3 and TRBJ1-4; no firm D call. V lost 0 bases and J 7 bases, leaving 9 bases between the germline ends. Germline V gene data show CDR1 as LGHNA and CDR2 as YSLEER. The CDR3 covers 14 residues. CDR3 amino acids: CASSQDIGSEKLFF. In DNA, the CDR3 is TGCGCCAGCAGCCAAGATATTGGTTCTGAAAAACTGTTTTTT.

The J gene is TRBJ2-7, the V gene TRBV14; no clear D. The germline V and J ends were trimmed by 4 bases and 6 bases, with 10 bases remaining between them. The CDR3 spans 12 residues. From germline, CDR1 is SGHDN and CDR2 FVKESK. The chain's CDR3 is CASSPRWSEQYF. In nucleotides, the CDR3 is TGTGCCAGCAGCCCAAGATGGTCCGAGCAGTACTTC. The variable domain in full, completed from reference TRBV14 and TRBJ2-7, reads EAGVTQFPSHSVIEKGQTVTLRCDPISGHDNLYWYRRVMGKEIKFLLHFVKESKQDESGMPNNRFLAERTGGTYSTLKVQPAELEDSGVYFCASSPRWSEQYFGPGTRLTVT.

The rearrangement joins TRBV5-4 to TRBJ2-3; perhaps TRBD1 as D (5 bases). V was cut by 2 bases and J by 3 bases, with 13 bases left in between. Per germline, CDR1 SGHNT and CDR2 YYREEE (reference sequence). CDR3 size: 15 residues. The DNA for the CDR3 is TGTGCCAGCAGCTTCGGCAGGGTGGAAACAGATACGCAGTATTTT. Encoded protein: CASSFGRVETDTQYF.

J is TRBJ1-2 and V is TRBV10-3; TRBD1 might be the D (5 bases). CDR3 length equals 14 residues. Germline values: CDR1 ENHRY, CDR2 SYGVKD. The germline V and J ends were trimmed by 8 bases and 1 base, with 14 bases remaining between them. The CDR3, as DNA: TGTGCCATCTTCACGACAGTCCGTAACTATGGCTACACCTTC. Its translation: CAIFTTVRNYGYTF.

The chain combines TRBV28 with TRBJ1-4, with D unclear. CDR1 MDHEN and CDR2 SYDVKM come from the germline V gene. The V end lost 6 bases, the J end lost 5 bases, and 19 bases lay between the germline ends. This CDR3 region has 16 residues. The CDR3 DNA follows: TGTGCCAGCAGATCAAGGCCGTGGCACCCGAATGAAAAACTGTTTTTT. Translation gives CASRSRPWHPNEKLFF.

The chain recombines TRBV2 with TRBJ2-2; D is unresolved. CDR1 SNHLY and CDR2 FYNNEI come from the germline V gene. The CDR3 contains 17 residues. The V gene lost 4 bases and the J gene lost 2 bases, with 17 bases spanning the gap. CDR3 in DNA: TGTGCCAGCAGTGTGAGTACGACAATCTTTAACACCGGGGAGCTGTTTTTT. Its protein product is CASSVSTTIFNTGELFF.

The V gene is TRBV7-2, the J gene TRBJ1-5; D call uncertain. CDR1 is SGHTA and CDR2 is FQGNSA in the germline V gene. Trimming took off 1 base at V and 1 base at J, with 5 bases between the two ends. The length of the CDR3 is 14 residues. The CDR3 region is CASSLVTSNQPQHF. The CDR3 DNA reads as TGTGCCAGCAGCTTAGTTACCAGCAATCAGCCCCAGCATTTT. The variable domain in full, with the rest retrieved from reference TRBV7-2 and TRBJ1-5, is GAGVSQSPSNKVTEKGKDVELRCDPISGHTALYWYRQSLGQGLEFLIYFQGNSAPDKSGLPSDRFSAERTGGSVSTLTIQRTQQEDSAVYLCASSLVTSNQPQHFGDGTRLSIL.

The V and J genes are TRBV7-5 and TRBJ1-5; the DNA was not used to check the table's D call, TRBD1. TRBV7-5 is tagged as a pseudogene. The CDR3 sequence is 15 residues long. CDR3 residues: CARSLMTVSNQPQHF. The CDR3 nucleotides read TGTGCCAGAAGCCTAATGACAGTTAGCAATCAGCCCCAGCATTTT.

The chain is built from TRBV6-1 and TRBJ2-7, with 10 positions matching TRBD2. Germline V lookup: CDR1 MNHNS, CDR2 SASEGT. This CDR3 has 14 amino acids. V lost 7 bases and J lost 4; bases outside the gene matches: 7. The CDR3: CASTQLAGRYEQYF. DNA for the CDR3: TGTGCCAGCACCCAACTAGCGGGAAGATACGAGCAGTACTTC.

This clone was seen just once. The chain combines TRBV7-9 with TRBJ2-3; 7 bases line up with TRBD1. V lost 9 bases to trimming and J lost 2 bases; unmatched junction nucleotides: 8. The CDR3 has 14 residues. Germline V gives CDR1 SEHNR, CDR2 FQNEAQ (reference sequence). Here the CDR3 DNA reads TGTGCCAGTTACAACAGGGGAGCCACAGATACGCAGTATTTT. This encodes CASYNRGATDTQYF.

The chain is built from TRBV15 and TRBJ1-5; D ambiguous. The germline V gene encodes CDR1 LNHNV and CDR2 YYDKDF (reference sequence). Trimming pared 0 bases from V and 7 bases from J, leaving 7 bases between. The CDR3 runs to 13 residues. CDR3 DNA: TGTGCCACCAGCAGAGATTTAGACCAGCCCCAGCATTTT. Translation: CATSRDLDQPQHF.

J is TRBJ2-1 and V is TRBV18; a weak D match, TRBD2 (5 bases). Trimming left V 4 bases short and J 0 bases short, with 10 bases between. The germline V gene encodes CDR1 KGHSH and CDR2 LQKENI. The CDR3 sequence is 15 residues long. The DNA for the CDR3 is TGTGCCAGCTCACGGACGGGAAGCTCCTACAATGAGCAGTTCTTC. Translated, it gives CASSRTGSSYNEQFF.

This chain joins TRBV4-1 and TRBJ1-1; D unclear. Germline values: CDR1 MGHRA, CDR2 YSYEKL. This CDR3 has 17 amino acids. Trimming removed 4 bases from V and 1 base from J, with 19 bases in between. The CDR3 reads CASSPPEAIHPNTEAFF. The CDR3 DNA reads TGCGCCAGCAGCCCCCCCGAAGCCATCCACCCGAACACTGAAGCTTTCTTT.

The gene calls are TRBV19 and TRBJ1-5; D uncertain. V gave up 3 bases and J gave up 0 bases, with 6 bases separating them. Germline V CDR1 and CDR2: LNHDA, SQIVND (reference sequence). CDR3 size: 14 residues. For the CDR3, the DNA is TGTGCCAGTAGTATCGGCGGTAGCAATCAGCCCCAGCATTTT. It codes for CASSIGGSNQPQHF. Together with reference TRBV19 and TRBJ1-5, the CDR3 gives the full variable domain: DGGITQSPKYLFRKEGQNVTLSCEQNLNHDAMYWYRQDPGQGLRLIYYSQIVNDFQKGDIAEGYSVSREKKESFPLTVTSAQKNPTAFYLCASSIGGSNQPQHFGDGTRLSIL.

This sequence joins TRBV7-2 and TRBJ2-1; TRBD1 matches 8 bases. The CDR3 length is 15 residues. The V gene end was trimmed by 5 bases and the J gene end by 7 bases; junction bases not matched to a gene: 10. Germline values: CDR1 SGHTA, CDR2 FQGNSA. The chain's CDR3 is CASSPWAGGMNEQFF. CDR3 in DNA: TGTGCCAGCAGCCCCTGGGCAGGGGGCATGAATGAGCAGTTCTTC.

V is TRBV5-6 and J is TRBJ1-6; 9 bases align to TRBD1. The CDR3 length is 15 residues. Germline assignment: CDR1 SGHDT and CDR2 YYEEEE. The trim removed 6 bases at V and 8 bases at J, leaving 9 bases unmatched. The CDR3 DNA is TGTGCCAGCACCCTCTGGGACAGGGACCATTCACCCCTCCACTTT. This gives the protein CASTLWDRDHSPLHF.

This clone was seen more than once but under ten times. This chain links TRBV10-3 with TRBJ2-1, with D unclear. This CDR3 is built from 12 residues. V dropped 4 bases and J dropped 7 bases, with 8 bases sitting between them. CDR1 and CDR2 from the germline V gene are ENHRY and SYGVKD. This CDR3 reads CAISAVGNEQFF. The CDR3 DNA reads as TGTGCCATCAGTGCAGTGGGTAATGAGCAGTTCTTC.

This clone was detected a few times. V usage is TRBV19 and J usage is TRBJ1-5, with unresolved D. CDR3 length equals 11 residues. Trimming took 3 bases from V and 11 from J, leaving 8 bases between them. From germline, CDR1 is LNHDA and CDR2 SQIVND (reference sequence). The CDR3 nucleotides are TGTGCCAGTAGTATTCGAGAGGCCCAGCATTTT. Its protein product is CASSIREAQHF.

This clone was counted a single time. The chain links TRBV5-4 to TRBJ2-7; 15 nucleotides match TRBD2. J gave up 1 base and V 4 bases, and 6 bases lay outside the gene matches. This CDR3 spans 17 amino acids. Germline CDR1 and CDR2: SGHNT and YYREEE (reference sequence). The CDR3 protein is CASSTGLAGGFSYEQYF. CDR3 sequence (DNA): TGTGCCAGCAGCACGGGACTAGCGGGAGGTTTTTCCTACGAGCAGTACTTC.

V gene TRBV10-1 combines with J gene TRBJ2-1; no clear D. The germline V gene encodes CDR1 WNHNN and CDR2 SYGVQD (reference sequence). This CDR3 contains 12 residues. The V gene lost 8 bases and the J gene lost 9 bases, with 14 bases spanning the gap. The CDR3 DNA reads TGCGCCAGCGGCCCTTCTAGATTTGAGCAGTTCTTC. Protein sequence: CASGPSRFEQFF.

The chain carries TRBV10-3 and TRBJ2-3; TRBD1 aligns across 10 bases. This CDR3 has 16 amino acids. Trimming at V came to 6 bases and at J to 3 bases, leaving 9 bases not matched to a gene. CDR1 is ENHRY and CDR2 is SYGVKD in the germline V gene. Written as DNA, the CDR3 is TGTGCCATCAGCCCCGGGACAGGGGCTAGGACAGATACGCAGTATTTT. Translating gives CAISPGTGARTDTQYF.

The rearrangement uses TRBV29-1 and TRBJ1-1; 8 bases fit TRBD1. Germline CDR1 and CDR2: SQVTM and ANQGSEA. This CDR3 region has 15 residues. J lost 1 base, V lost 4 bases, and 8 bases had no gene match. CDR3 amino acids: CSVGSQGARNTEAFF. The DNA for the CDR3 is TGCAGCGTTGGGTCGCAGGGGGCGCGGAACACTGAAGCTTTCTTT.